The rows below give T cell receptor beta chains drawn from one sample of a study of cytomegalovirus exposure and HLA in healthy donors. Repertoires were generated with immunoSEQ multiplex PCR, while TCRdb's copy carries only in-frame clones and drops some. The sample records 180,000 or so clones, about 82% being singletons. Sequenced: PBMCs. The receptors stem from a woman under 40 in good health and CMV-seronegative. Both conserved end residues are part of each CDR3.

TRBV6-1	CASGSQPQHF
TRBV19	CASRRQGSGEAFF
TRBV19	CASRSRASGYGYTF
TRBV5-1	CASSLGTSATNEKLFF
TRBV7-3	CASSWTAKNSPLHF
TRBV27	CASSTRTPGTTEAFF
TRBV4-1	CASSQDRASGFYEQYF
TRBV9	CASSVGGLAMETQYF
TRBV18	CASSPLAGKETQYF
TRBV7-2	CASSSPNLAGGDTQYF
TRBV9	CASSVATPGGGYTF
TRBV5-4	CASSSRVASTDTQYF
TRBV2	CASSATGSYEQYF
TRBV5-6	CASSPDSTVVREQFF
TRBV11-2	CASSFPGSNYGYTF
TRBV6-4	CASSPSGGGTDTQYF
TRBV5-1	CASSLERLGHNEKLFF
TRBV5-6	CASSHSYEQYF
TRBV6-5	CASSPGQGEAFF
TRBV6-5	CASSYRTGSDTQYF
TRBV9	CASSAGQGALQETQYF
TRBV7-2	CASSSTSGGAYEQFF
TRBV4-3	CASSERLAGGLETQYF
TRBV7-8	CASRPGSGLYNSPLHF
TRBV15	CATSRDLSSGDTQYF
TRBV5-1	CASSLGLAGGNEQFF
TRBV9	CASSVGRTGEGSNTGELFF
TRBV11-2	CASSLGQDYGYTF
TRBV13	CASSLVPGGNNSPLHF
TRBV15	CATSRRGPGANVLTF
TRBV11-2	CASSWGQGAYGYTF
TRBV6-5	CASSLTPSTDTQYF
TRBV18	CASSPSGGHDYGYTF
TRBV4-2	CASSPSGGAYNEQFF
TRBV7-9	CASSSDSTDTQYF
TRBV29-1	CSGATYGYTF
TRBV7-2	CASSLESDYGYTF